This T cell receptor (beta chain) stems from a study of beta chain features in type 1 diabetes. On the study more broadly: Age, gender, cell numbers and subset yield matched between patients and controls. Study results and limitations: Naive, central memory and Treg TCRB repertoires appeared more alike in patients than in healthy donors. In every one of the four CD4+ subsets, TCRB CDR3s were moderately but significantly shorter in Type 1 diabetes patients. Whether TCRB rearrangement is influenced by HLA type went unresolved here.

This clone occurred a few times. Its specificity is unknown. The authors reverse transcribed all of the isolated RNA, so sequencing captured expressed TCRB transcripts. Repertoires were generated with immunoSEQ multiplex PCR, while TCRdb's copy carries only in-frame clones and drops some. The sample comprises about 640,000 clones, around 12% of which are singletons, and around 0.12% rests with the top ten. Trimming removed 6 bases at V and 3 bases at J, with 17 bases between. Looked up from germline, CDR1 is LGHNT and CDR2 is FRNRAP. This CDR3 has 15 residues. All of the sorted populations showed purity greater than 95%.

The receptor comes from a man aged 30 to 39 with type 1 diabetes. The sample was naive CD4+ T cells from blood. V gene TRBV12-5 combines with J gene TRBJ1-1, with no clear D. CDR3 sequence (DNA): TGTGCTAGTGGCTCATCGGGGTATTGGGACACTGAAGCTTTCTTT. Its protein product is CASGSSGYWDTEAFF.